The 2 T cell receptor beta chains given below trace back to one sample, sequenced in a study of naive and memory T cell subsets. Both TRBC1 and TRBC2 were covered by a beta constant-region primer of two equimolar oligonucleotides. TCRdb re-called the UMI-ligation and nested PCR reads with MiXCR, one entry per CDR3 protein. Of tens of thousands of distinct CDR3 sequences listed, roughly 14% are singletons. The sample comprised central memory CD4+ T cells from blood. These receptors all come from a human donor in good health.

This clonotype appeared many times. The chain combines TRBV16 with TRBJ1-5; D is perhaps TRBD1 (5 bases). Germline V lookup: CDR1 KGHSY, CDR2 FQNENV. The CDR3 sequence is 15 residues long. V was shortened by 1 base and J by 6 bases, with 13 bases between the two germline ends. CDR3 sequence: CASSQFREGGQPQHF. For the CDR3, the DNA is TGTGCCAGCAGCCAATTCAGGGAAGGAGGTCAGCCCCAGCATTTT.

This clonotype was found many times. CDR3 amino acids: CASSPAVLVGQFF. DNA for the CDR3: TGTGCCAGCAGTCCCGCCGTGTTGGTTGGGCAGTTCTTC. The chain couples TRBV28 to TRBJ2-1; unclear D gene. CDR3 length equals 13 residues. With 5 bases removed from V and 12 bases from J, the gap between germline ends came to 17 bases. Germline V gene sequence: CDR1 MDHEN, CDR2 SYDVKM.